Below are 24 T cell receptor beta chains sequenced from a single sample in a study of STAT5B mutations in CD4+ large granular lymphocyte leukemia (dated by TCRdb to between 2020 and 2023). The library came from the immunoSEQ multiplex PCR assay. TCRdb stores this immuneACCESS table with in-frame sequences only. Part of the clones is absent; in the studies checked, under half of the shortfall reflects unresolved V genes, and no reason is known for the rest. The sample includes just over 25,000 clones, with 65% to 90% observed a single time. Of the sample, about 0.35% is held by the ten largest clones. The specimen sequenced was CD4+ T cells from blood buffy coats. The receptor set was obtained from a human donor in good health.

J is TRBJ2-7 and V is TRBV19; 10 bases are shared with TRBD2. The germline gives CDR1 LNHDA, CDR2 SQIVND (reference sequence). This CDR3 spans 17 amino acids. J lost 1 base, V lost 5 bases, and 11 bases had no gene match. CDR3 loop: CASSPGLAGVGSYEQYF. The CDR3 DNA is TGTGCCAGTAGTCCCGGGCTAGCGGGAGTAGGATCCTACGAGCAGTACTTC.

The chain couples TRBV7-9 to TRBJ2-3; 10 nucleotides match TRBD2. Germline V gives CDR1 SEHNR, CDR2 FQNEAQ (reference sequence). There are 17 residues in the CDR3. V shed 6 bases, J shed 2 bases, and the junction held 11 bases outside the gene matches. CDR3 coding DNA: TGTGCCAGCAGGAAACAGCGGGGGGGACCTCACACAGATACGCAGTATTTT. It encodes CASRKQRGGPHTDTQYF.

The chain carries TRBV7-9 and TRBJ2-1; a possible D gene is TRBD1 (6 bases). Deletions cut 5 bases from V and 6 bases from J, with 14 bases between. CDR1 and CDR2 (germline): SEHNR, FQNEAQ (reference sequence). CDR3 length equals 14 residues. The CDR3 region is CASSPTRTANEQFF. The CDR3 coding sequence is TGTGCCAGCAGCCCCACGCGGACAGCCAATGAGCAGTTCTTC.

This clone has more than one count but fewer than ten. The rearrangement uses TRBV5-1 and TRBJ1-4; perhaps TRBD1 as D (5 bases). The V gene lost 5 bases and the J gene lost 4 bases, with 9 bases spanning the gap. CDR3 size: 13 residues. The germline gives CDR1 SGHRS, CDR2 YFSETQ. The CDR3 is CASRRGFNEKLFF. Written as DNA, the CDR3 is TGCGCCAGCAGAAGGGGATTTAATGAAAAACTGTTTTTT.

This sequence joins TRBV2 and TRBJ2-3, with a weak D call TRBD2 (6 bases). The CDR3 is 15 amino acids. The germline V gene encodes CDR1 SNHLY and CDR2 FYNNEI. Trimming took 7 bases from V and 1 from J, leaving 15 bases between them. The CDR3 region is CASNIRGGGTDTQYF. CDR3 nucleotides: TGTGCCAGCAACATCCGGGGCGGGGGCACAGATACGCAGTATTTT.

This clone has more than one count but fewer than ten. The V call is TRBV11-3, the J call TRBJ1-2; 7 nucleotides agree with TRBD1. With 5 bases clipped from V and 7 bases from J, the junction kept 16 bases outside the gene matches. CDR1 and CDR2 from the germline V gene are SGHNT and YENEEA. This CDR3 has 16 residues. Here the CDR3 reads CASSLSSGTAPGGYTF. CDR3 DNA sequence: TGTGCCAGCAGCCTAAGCTCCGGGACAGCCCCGGGTGGCTACACCTTC.

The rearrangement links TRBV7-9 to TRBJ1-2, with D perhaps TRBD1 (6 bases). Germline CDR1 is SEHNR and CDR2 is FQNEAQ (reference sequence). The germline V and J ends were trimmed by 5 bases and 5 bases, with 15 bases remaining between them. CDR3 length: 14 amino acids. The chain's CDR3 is CASSRGGKEYGYTF. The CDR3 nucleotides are TGTGCCAGCAGCAGAGGGGGAAAAGAATATGGCTACACCTTC.

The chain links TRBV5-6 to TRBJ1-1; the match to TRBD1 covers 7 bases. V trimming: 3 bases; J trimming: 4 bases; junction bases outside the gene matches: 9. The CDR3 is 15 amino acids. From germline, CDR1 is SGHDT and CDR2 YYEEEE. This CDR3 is CASSSGTVMTTEAFF. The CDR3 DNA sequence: TGTGCCAGCAGCTCCGGGACAGTTATGACCACTGAAGCTTTCTTT.

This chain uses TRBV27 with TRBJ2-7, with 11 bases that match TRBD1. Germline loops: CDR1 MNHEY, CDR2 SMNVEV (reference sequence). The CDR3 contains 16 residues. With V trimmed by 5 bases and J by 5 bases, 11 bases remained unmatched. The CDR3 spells CASSPYGTGGLNEQYF. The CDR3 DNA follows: TGTGCCAGCAGTCCGTACGGGACAGGGGGATTAAACGAGCAGTACTTC.

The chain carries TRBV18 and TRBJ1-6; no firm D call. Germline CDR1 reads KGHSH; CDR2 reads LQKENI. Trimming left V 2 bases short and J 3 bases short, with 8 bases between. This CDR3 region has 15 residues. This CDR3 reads CASSPGSSYNSPLHF. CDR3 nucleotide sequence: TGTGCCAGCTCACCAGGGTCGAGCTATAATTCACCCCTCCACTTT.

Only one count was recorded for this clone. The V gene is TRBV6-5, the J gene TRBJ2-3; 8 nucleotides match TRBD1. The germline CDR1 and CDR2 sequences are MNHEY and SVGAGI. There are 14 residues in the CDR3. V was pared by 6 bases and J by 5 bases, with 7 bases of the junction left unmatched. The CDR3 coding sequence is TGTGCCAGCAGCCAGGACAGGGCCAGAGATACGCAGTATTTT. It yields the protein CASSQDRARDTQYF.

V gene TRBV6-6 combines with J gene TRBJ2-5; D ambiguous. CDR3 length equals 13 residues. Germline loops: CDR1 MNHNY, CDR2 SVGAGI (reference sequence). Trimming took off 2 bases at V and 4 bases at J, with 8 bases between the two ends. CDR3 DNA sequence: TGTGCCAGCAGTTACGATCTGGGAGAGACCCAGTACTTC. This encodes CASSYDLGETQYF.

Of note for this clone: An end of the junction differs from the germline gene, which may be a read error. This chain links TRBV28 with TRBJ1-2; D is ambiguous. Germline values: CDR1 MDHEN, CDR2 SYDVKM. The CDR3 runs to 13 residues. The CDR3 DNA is TGTGCCAGCAGGTTATCGGGGAACTATGGCTACACCTTC. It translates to CASRLSGNYGYTF.

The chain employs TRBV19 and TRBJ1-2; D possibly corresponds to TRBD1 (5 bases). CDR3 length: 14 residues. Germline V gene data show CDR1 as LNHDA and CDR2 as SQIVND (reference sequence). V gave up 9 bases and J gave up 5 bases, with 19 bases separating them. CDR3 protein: CASARDSNLYGYTF. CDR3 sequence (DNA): TGTGCCAGCGCAAGGGACTCCAATCTTTATGGCTACACCTTC.

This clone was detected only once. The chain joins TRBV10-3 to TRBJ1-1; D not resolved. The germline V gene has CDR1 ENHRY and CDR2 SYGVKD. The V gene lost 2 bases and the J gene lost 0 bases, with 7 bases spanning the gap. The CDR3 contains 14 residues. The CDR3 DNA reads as TGTGCCATCAGTGAGAGGCAGATGAACACTGAAGCTTTCTTT. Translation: CAISERQMNTEAFF.

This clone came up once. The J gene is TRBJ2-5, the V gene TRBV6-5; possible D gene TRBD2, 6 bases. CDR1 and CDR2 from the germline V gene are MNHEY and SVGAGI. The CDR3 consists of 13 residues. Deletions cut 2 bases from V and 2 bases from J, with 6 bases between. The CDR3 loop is CASSYGGQETQYF. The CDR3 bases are TGTGCCAGCAGTTACGGGGGGCAAGAGACCCAGTACTTC.

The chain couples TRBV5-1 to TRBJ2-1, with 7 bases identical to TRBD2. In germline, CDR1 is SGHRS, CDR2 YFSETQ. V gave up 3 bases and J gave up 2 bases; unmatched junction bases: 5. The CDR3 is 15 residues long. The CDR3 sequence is CASSYEAGTYNEQFF. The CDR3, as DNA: TGCGCCAGCAGCTATGAAGCGGGAACCTACAATGAGCAGTTCTTC.

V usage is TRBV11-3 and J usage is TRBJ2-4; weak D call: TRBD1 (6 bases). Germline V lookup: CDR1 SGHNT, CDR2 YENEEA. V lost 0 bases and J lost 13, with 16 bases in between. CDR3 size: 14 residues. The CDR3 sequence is CASSLEGDTYPQYF. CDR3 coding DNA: TGTGCCAGCAGCTTAGAGGGGGACACTTATCCCCAGTACTTC.

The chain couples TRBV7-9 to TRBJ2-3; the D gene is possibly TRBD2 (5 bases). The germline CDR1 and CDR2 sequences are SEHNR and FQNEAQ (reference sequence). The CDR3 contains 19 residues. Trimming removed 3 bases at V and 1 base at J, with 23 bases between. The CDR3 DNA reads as TGTGCCAGCAGCTTTGGGAGATTACGACTCCGCCGAGGCACAGATACGCAGTATTTT. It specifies CASSFGRLRLRRGTDTQYF.

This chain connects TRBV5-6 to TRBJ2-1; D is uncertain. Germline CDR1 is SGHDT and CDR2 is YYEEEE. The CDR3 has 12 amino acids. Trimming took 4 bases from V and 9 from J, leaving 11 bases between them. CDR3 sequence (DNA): TGTGCCAGCAGCCTTAGGGTCAGTGAGCAGTTCTTC. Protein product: CASSLRVSEQFF.

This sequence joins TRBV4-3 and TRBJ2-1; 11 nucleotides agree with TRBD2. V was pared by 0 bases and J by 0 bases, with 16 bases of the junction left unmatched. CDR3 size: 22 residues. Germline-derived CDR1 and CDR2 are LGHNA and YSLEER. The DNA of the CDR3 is TGCGCCAGCAGCCAAGAACTACTAGGACTAGCGGGCTACTTAAGCTCCTACAATGAGCAGTTCTTC. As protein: CASSQELLGLAGYLSSYNEQFF.

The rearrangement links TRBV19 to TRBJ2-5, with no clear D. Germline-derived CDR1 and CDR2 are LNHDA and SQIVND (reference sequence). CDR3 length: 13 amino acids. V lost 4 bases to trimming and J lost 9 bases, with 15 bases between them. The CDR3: CASSTRRNSAQYF. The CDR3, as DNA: TGTGCCAGTAGTACCCGACGGAACTCTGCCCAGTACTTC.

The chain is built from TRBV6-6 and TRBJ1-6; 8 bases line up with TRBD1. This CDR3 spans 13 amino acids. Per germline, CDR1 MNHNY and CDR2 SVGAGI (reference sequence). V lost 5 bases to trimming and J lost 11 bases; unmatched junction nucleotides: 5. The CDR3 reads CASSVDRGTPLHF. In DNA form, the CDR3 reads TGTGCCAGCAGTGTAGACAGGGGAACACCCCTCCACTTT.

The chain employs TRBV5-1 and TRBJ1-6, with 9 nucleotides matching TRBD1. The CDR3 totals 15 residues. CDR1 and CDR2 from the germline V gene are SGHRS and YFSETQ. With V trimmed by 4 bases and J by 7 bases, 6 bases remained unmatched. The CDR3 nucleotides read TGCGCCAGCAGCAAGGACAGGGGAAACAATTCACCCCTCCACTTT. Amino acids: CASSKDRGNNSPLHF.